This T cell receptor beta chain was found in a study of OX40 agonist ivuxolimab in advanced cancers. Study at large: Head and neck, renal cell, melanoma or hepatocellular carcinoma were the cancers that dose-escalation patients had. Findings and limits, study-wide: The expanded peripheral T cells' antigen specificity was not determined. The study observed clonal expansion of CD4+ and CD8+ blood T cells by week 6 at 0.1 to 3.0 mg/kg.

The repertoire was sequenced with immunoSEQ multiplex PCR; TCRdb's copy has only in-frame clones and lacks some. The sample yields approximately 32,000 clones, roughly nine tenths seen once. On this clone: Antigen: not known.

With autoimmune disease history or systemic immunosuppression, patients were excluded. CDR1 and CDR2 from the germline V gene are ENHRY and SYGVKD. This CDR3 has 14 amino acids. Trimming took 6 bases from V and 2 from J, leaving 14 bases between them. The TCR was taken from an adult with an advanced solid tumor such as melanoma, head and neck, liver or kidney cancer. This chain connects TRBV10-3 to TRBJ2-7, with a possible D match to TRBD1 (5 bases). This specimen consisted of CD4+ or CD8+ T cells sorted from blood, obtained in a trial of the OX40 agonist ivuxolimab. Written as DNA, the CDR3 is TGTGCCATCAGATCAGAAACAGGAACCTACGAGCAGTACTTC. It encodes CAIRSETGTYEQYF.